These 26 T cell receptor beta chains were all obtained from the same sample, sequenced in a study of T-cell memory formation after mild COVID-19. TCRdb redid the calling of the 5' RACE reads with MiXCR, one entry per CDR3 protein. Counted here are a few hundred thousand distinct CDR3 sequences, around 27% occurring once; the ten biggest clones make up about 13%. Material: PBMCs or a T cell subset sorted from them (not recorded which). These TCRs come from an adult woman who had mild COVID-19 (a few samples of this study predate the infection). Cell type and time point are not known.

CDR3 loop: CATSSPSFVGGAVYQFF. CDR3 nucleotide sequence: TGTGCCACCAGCAGCCCATCCTTCGTGGGGGGGGCCGTTTACCAGTTCTTC. The rearrangement joins TRBV15 to TRBJ2-1; perhaps TRBD2 as D (7 bases). CDR3 length: 17 residues. The V end lost 3 bases, the J end lost 13 bases, and 28 bases lay between the germline ends. Per germline, CDR1 LNHNV and CDR2 YYDKDF (reference sequence).

This clonotype showed up just a few times. The genes are TRBV24-1 and TRBJ2-5; TRBD1 agrees at 8 bases. The CDR3 is 15 residues long. Looked up from germline, CDR1 is KGHDR and CDR2 is SFDVKD. V lost 1 base to trimming and J lost 5 bases; unmatched junction nucleotides: 5. The CDR3 DNA follows: TGTGCCACCAGTGATTTCGGCAGGGGGCGTGAGACCCAGTACTTC. This codes for CATSDFGRGRETQYF.

This sequence joins TRBV18 and TRBJ1-4; D unclear. CDR3 length: 16 amino acids. The germline gives CDR1 KGHSH, CDR2 LQKENI. V dropped 6 bases and J dropped 0 bases, with 14 bases sitting between them. The CDR3 loop is CASSLLKDATNEKLFF. Here the CDR3 DNA reads TGTGCCAGCTCGCTCTTAAAGGATGCAACTAATGAAAAACTGTTTTTT.

CDR3 protein: CASSLKQRGYNEQFF. The CDR3 DNA reads as TGTGCCAGCAGCTTAAAGCAGCGGGGCTACAATGAGCAGTTCTTC. This rearrangement joins TRBV7-9 to TRBJ2-1; 7 nucleotides match TRBD2. The germline CDR1 and CDR2 sequences are SEHNR and FQNEAQ (reference sequence). The CDR3 runs to 15 residues. V was clipped by 2 bases and J by 3 bases; unmatched bases: 4.

V usage is TRBV30 and J usage is TRBJ1-2; D might be TRBD1 (5 bases). The V gene's germline CDR1 is GTSNPN and CDR2 SVGIG (reference sequence). Trimming cost V 1 base and J 7 bases, with 10 bases left between them. The CDR3 is 12 residues long. The CDR3 here is CAWSGGGIGYTF. The CDR3 nucleotides read TGTGCCTGGAGTGGCGGGGGAATTGGCTACACCTTC.

V gene TRBV9 combines with J gene TRBJ2-6, with a weak D call TRBD1 (6 bases). The CDR3 is made up of 16 amino acids. Germline CDR1 SGDLS, CDR2 YYNGEE. Trimming shortened V by 3 bases and J by 4 bases, and 14 bases separated the two germline ends. The CDR3 DNA is TGTGCCAGCAGCGCACTCTCAGGGGCAGGGGCCAACGTCCTGACTTTC. It yields the protein CASSALSGAGANVLTF.

This clonotype occurred a few times. The chain uses TRBV5-1 and TRBJ2-1; 11 positions match TRBD2. Germline V gives CDR1 SGHRS, CDR2 YFSETQ. Trimming removed 0 bases from V and 0 bases from J; junction bases left unmatched: 8. The CDR3 length is 19 residues. CDR3 nucleotides: TGCGCCAGCAGCTTGGCCTCGGCTAGCGGGGGGTCCTCCTACAATGAGCAGTTCTTC. This gives the protein CASSLASASGGSSYNEQFF. Together with reference TRBV5-1 and TRBJ2-1, the CDR3 gives the full variable domain: KAGVTQTPRYLIKTRGQQVTLSCSPISGHRSVSWYQQTPGQGLQFLFEYFSETQRNKGNFPGRFSGRQFSNSRSEMNVSTLELGDSALYLCASSLASASGGSSYNEQFFGPGTRLTVL.

In this sample, this clonotype turned up a few times. This rearrangement joins TRBV11-3 to TRBJ2-2, with 9 bases fitting TRBD1. Germline CDR1 is SGHNT and CDR2 is YENEEA. The V and J ends lost 5 bases and 2 bases, in that order; junction bases with no gene match: 6. CDR3 length: 16 residues. CDR3 bases: TGTGCCAGCAGCCGAATACAGGGGGCTAACACCGGGGAGCTGTTTTTT. It specifies CASSRIQGANTGELFF.

The V gene is TRBV6-1, the J gene TRBJ2-3; D may be TRBD2 (5 bases). The CDR3 contains 15 residues. Trimming shortened V by 10 bases and J by 0 bases, and 17 bases separated the two germline ends. Germline V gene sequence: CDR1 MNHNS, CDR2 SASEGT. The CDR3: CATTRRTASTDTQYF. CDR3 in DNA: TGTGCCACCACCCGGAGGACGGCTAGCACAGATACGCAGTATTTT.

This clonotype was detected only once. The gene calls are TRBV20-1 and TRBJ1-1, with D uncertain. Looked up from germline, CDR1 is DFQATT and CDR2 is SNEGSKA (reference sequence). The CDR3 is 15 residues long. V was trimmed by 0 bases and J by 0 bases, leaving 11 bases between them. CDR3 coding DNA: TGCAGTGCTAGAGATCAAAGGAGATTGAACACTGAAGCTTTCTTT. Its protein product is CSARDQRRLNTEAFF.

This clonotype was seen a handful of times. The V and J genes are TRBV7-2 and TRBJ1-1, with a tentative D call TRBD1 (5 bases). The CDR3 runs 15 residues. Looked up from germline, CDR1 is SGHTA and CDR2 is FQGNSA. V dropped 3 bases and J dropped 4 bases, with 15 bases sitting between them. The CDR3 DNA is TGTGCCAGCAGCTTTTTGGCAGGGCTGAGCACTGAAGCTTTCTTT. Encoded protein: CASSFLAGLSTEAFF.

The sample holds a few counts of this clonotype. The V gene is TRBV5-6, the J gene TRBJ2-7, with 10 bases fitting TRBD2. The CDR3 is made up of 15 amino acids. CDR1 SGHDT and CDR2 YYEEEE come from the germline V gene. Unmatched junction bases numbered 5, after V lost 3 bases and J lost 2 bases. The CDR3 is CASSWTSGETYEQYF. The CDR3 nucleotides read TGTGCCAGCAGCTGGACTAGCGGCGAGACCTACGAGCAGTACTTC.

The V and J genes are TRBV7-9 and TRBJ2-2, with D unclear. The CDR3 consists of 13 residues. In germline, CDR1 is SEHNR, CDR2 FQNEAQ (reference sequence). Trimming took off 1 base at V and 8 bases at J, with 8 bases between the two ends. This chain's CDR3 is CASSLEVSGELFF. The CDR3 DNA follows: TGTGCCAGCAGCTTAGAAGTATCGGGGGAGCTGTTTTTT.

This clonotype has more than one count but fewer than ten. The chain employs TRBV12-3 or TRBV12-4 and TRBJ2-6; no firm D call. The CDR3 sequence is 13 residues long. V lost 8 bases, J lost 0 bases, and 5 bases lay in between. This CDR3 reads CASRTSGANVLTF. The CDR3 nucleotides are TGTGCCAGCCGTACCTCTGGGGCCAACGTCCTGACTTTC.

The rearrangement links TRBV20-1 to TRBJ2-7; D call uncertain. V lost 5 bases, J lost 1 base, and 15 bases lay in between. Germline V gene sequence: CDR1 DFQATT, CDR2 SNEGSKA (reference sequence). The CDR3 runs to 14 residues. The CDR3 spells CSALTPDPSYEQYF. CDR3 DNA sequence: TGCAGTGCTCTGACCCCGGACCCATCCTACGAGCAGTACTTC.

This chain joins TRBV20-1 and TRBJ2-7; 10 bases align to TRBD2. The CDR3 sequence is 12 residues long. V was clipped by 7 bases and J by 3 bases; unmatched bases: 3. Germline CDR1 reads DFQATT; CDR2 reads SNEGSKA (reference sequence). CDR3 amino acids: CSGQREGYEQYF. DNA of the CDR3: TGCAGTGGACAGCGGGAGGGCTACGAGCAGTACTTC.

This clonotype has at least ten counts. The genes are TRBV20-1 and TRBJ1-4; 11 bases align to TRBD1. The V and J ends lost 0 bases and 7 bases, in that order; junction bases with no gene match: 4. The CDR3 runs 15 residues. The germline V gene has CDR1 DFQATT and CDR2 SNEGSKA (reference sequence). In DNA form, the CDR3 reads TGCAGTGCTAGAGATCGGACAGGGGGCCGTGAAAAACTGTTTTTT. This gives the protein CSARDRTGGREKLFF.

The rearrangement uses TRBV7-9 and TRBJ1-1; 8 nucleotides line up with TRBD1. The CDR3 extends over 15 amino acids. Germline V gene lookup returns CDR1 SEHNR and CDR2 FQNEAQ (reference sequence). With 7 bases clipped from V and 1 base from J, the junction kept 8 bases outside the gene matches. The CDR3 spells CASNPTGEKNTEAFF. The CDR3 nucleotides are TGTGCCAGCAACCCGACAGGGGAAAAGAACACTGAAGCTTTCTTT.

The gene calls are TRBV20-1 and TRBJ2-7, with 9 bases identical to TRBD2. The CDR3 is made up of 14 amino acids. V lost 5 bases to trimming and J lost 4 bases; unmatched junction nucleotides: 9. The V gene's germline CDR1 is DFQATT and CDR2 SNEGSKA (reference sequence). CDR3 sequence reads: CSAHIAGVGYEQYF. DNA for the CDR3: TGCAGTGCTCATATAGCGGGAGTGGGTTACGAGCAGTACTTC.

This sequence joins TRBV29-1 and TRBJ2-1, with D unresolved. The germline V and J ends were trimmed by 2 bases and 9 bases, with 5 bases remaining between them. CDR1 SQVTM and CDR2 ANQGSEA come from the germline V gene. The CDR3 consists of 10 residues. CDR3 residues: CSVENIEQFF. Written as DNA, the CDR3 is TGCAGCGTTGAAAATATTGAGCAGTTCTTC.

This clonotype was seen many times. The CDR3 DNA follows: TGCAGTGCCCAAACCGACAGGGTTCTTAACTATGGCTACACCTTC. This translates into CSAQTDRVLNYGYTF. The chain joins TRBV20-1 to TRBJ1-2; 7 nucleotides agree with TRBD1. The germline V gene has CDR1 DFQATT and CDR2 SNEGSKA (reference sequence). This CDR3 has 15 amino acids. V gave up 6 bases and J gave up 1 base; unmatched junction bases: 11.

This clonotype showed up just a few times. The genes are TRBV15 and TRBJ2-6; TRBD1 is a possible D gene (5 bases). V lost 7 bases and J lost 1, with 8 bases in between. The CDR3 extends over 14 amino acids. CDR1 and CDR2 (germline): LNHNV, YYDKDF (reference sequence). The CDR3 spells CATTRESGANVLTF. The CDR3 nucleotides read TGTGCCACCACCAGGGAATCTGGGGCCAACGTCCTGACTTTC.

CDR3 DNA sequence: TGTGCCAGCAGCTTACGGCAGGGGGGCGGTCAGCCCCAGCATTTT. It encodes CASSLRQGGGQPQHF. The gene calls are TRBV7-2 and TRBJ1-5, with TRBD1 identical over 7 bases. Germline V gene sequence: CDR1 SGHTA, CDR2 FQGNSA. V lost 2 bases to trimming and J lost 6 bases; unmatched junction nucleotides: 7. This CDR3 region has 15 residues.

The chain recombines TRBV5-1 with TRBJ2-7, with unresolved D. Germline V CDR1 and CDR2: SGHRS, YFSETQ. The CDR3 sequence is 16 residues long. V gave up 4 bases and J gave up 0 bases, with 17 bases separating them. In nucleotides, the CDR3 is TGCGCCAGCAGCCCAATGCCGGGTACAAGCTCCTACGAGCAGTACTTC. As protein: CASSPMPGTSSYEQYF.

This clonotype showed up just a few times. The chain recombines TRBV29-1 with TRBJ2-5, with D uncertain. Trimming pared 2 bases from V and 5 bases from J, leaving 9 bases between. The length of the CDR3 is 12 residues. Looked up from germline, CDR1 is SQVTM and CDR2 is ANQGSEA. CDR3 DNA sequence: TGCAGCGTTGAAAAAAGGGTCGAGACCCAGTACTTC. Translating gives CSVEKRVETQYF.

This clonotype was counted at least ten times. Compared with germline, one end of the junction differs, possibly owing to a read error. This chain links TRBV5-1 with TRBJ2-7; 8 bases agree with TRBD1. This CDR3 comprises 13 residues. Germline assignment: CDR1 SGHRS and CDR2 YFSETQ. The CDR3 DNA follows: TGTGCCAGCAGTTCGACAGGGGCCTACGAGCAGTACTTC. Amino acids: CASSSTGAYEQYF.